This TCR beta chain was identified during a study of T cells after yellow fever vaccination. MiXCR, applied by TCRdb to the 5' RACE reads, yields one record per CDR3 protein. The sample lists some 390,000 distinct CDR3 sequences; under 7.5% were seen once. The CDR3 has 18 residues. This chain joins TRBV21-1 and TRBJ2-5; TRBD1 is the table's D call, not checked against the DNA. TRBV21-1 is an annotated pseudogene. This sample comprised PBMCs, obtained 5 days after the yellow fever booster vaccination. The TCR comes from a man aged 30 to 45 who received the YFV17D yellow fever vaccine. The CDR3 loop reads CASSKGIWVRTLGETQYF. Here the CDR3 DNA reads TGTGCCAGCAGCAAAGGGATCTGGGTCCGGACCCTGGGGGAGACCCAGTACTTC.